This paragraph covers one T cell receptor (beta chain) sequence. Source study methods: Counts of nucleated cells, estimated from reference gene primer amplification, were obtained. Generated by immunoSEQ multiplex PCR, the TCRdb table keeps only in-frame clones and is missing some. V, J and clone size were drawn from that table, and D and trimming were deduced from the DNA. The sample lists approximately 220,000 clones; approximately 80% were seen once. The data derive from a study of blood T cell repertoires in COVID-19. On the study more broadly: Samples came from the United States, Italy and Spain, spanning acute and convalescent COVID-19.

J lost 5 bases, V lost 2 bases, and 9 bases had no gene match. Germline V lookup: CDR1 WNHNN, CDR2 SYGVQD (reference sequence). The CDR3 consists of 15 residues. This receptor was obtained from a man aged 35 to 55 with acute or convalescent COVID-19. This chain joins TRBV10-1 and TRBJ2-7; 7 bases line up with TRBD2. The source material was peripheral blood. CDR3 amino acids: CASSERLAGIHEQYF. In DNA form, the CDR3 reads TGCGCCAGCAGTGAGAGGTTAGCGGGTATCCACGAGCAGTACTTC.